The T cell receptor (beta chain) under discussion was sequenced for a study of blood T cell repertoires in COVID-19. For the study at large: Sources were T cells, B-cell-depleted T cells, or PBMCs; the material itself was cDNA or gDNA.

There are 17 residues in the CDR3. CDR1 is MNHNS, CDR2 SASEGT, per germline. The J segment lost 3 bases and the V segment lost 2 bases, leaving 8 bases of the junction unmatched. Clones were sequenced by immunoSEQ multiplex PCR, and TCRdb holds only the in-frame ones, with some missing. The sample carries 150,000 or so clones, roughly four fifths recorded once. The V gene is TRBV6-1, the J gene TRBJ1-4; 8 bases fit TRBD1. This TCR was recovered from a woman of 80 years or more with acute or convalescent COVID-19. Sample: peripheral blood. CDR3 loop: CASSERGTGGANEKLFF. As DNA, the CDR3 is TGTGCCAGCAGTGAACGGGGTACAGGGGGGGCTAATGAAAAACTGTTTTTT.